These 18 T cell receptor beta chains were all obtained from the same sample, sequenced in a study of vaccination and CD4 T cells after COVID-19. As for treatment: roughly 10-day PBMC culture with coronavirus spike peptide pools or control peptides (ViraFEST assay). No cognate antigen is known for these TCRs. Sequencing of DNA taken from cultured CD4+ T cells relied on the Oncomine TCR Beta short-read assay. TCRdb redid the calling of the PCR reads with MiXCR, one entry per CDR3 protein. Found here are just under 9,000 distinct CDR3 sequences, 20% to 25% of them singletons; the top ten hold roughly 20%. Sequencing was performed on cultured CD4+ T cells from blood. Source of these receptors: a human donor with COVID-19.

The genes are TRBV6-1 and TRBJ1-6; maybe TRBD1 (5 bases). Germline V lookup: CDR1 MNHNS, CDR2 SASEGT. V shed 7 bases and J shed 5 bases, with 15 bases lying between them. The CDR3 spans 15 residues. This CDR3 reads CASKSTGTNNSPLHF. DNA for the CDR3: TGTGCCAGCAAATCGACCGGGACGAATAATTCACCCCTCCACTTT.

The chain is built from TRBV25-1 and TRBJ2-2; D remains unclear. In germline, CDR1 is MGHDK, CDR2 SYGVNS. V lost 4 bases and J 1 base, leaving 7 bases between the germline ends. The CDR3 contains 14 residues. CDR3 region: CASSVSGNTGELFF. The CDR3, as DNA: TGTGCCAGCAGTGTATCAGGGAACACCGGGGAGCTGTTTTTT.

The chain couples TRBV6-5 to TRBJ1-2; D is uncertain. The CDR3 is made up of 14 amino acids. Germline CDR1 and CDR2: MNHEY and SVGAGI. V lost 2 bases to trimming and J lost 4 bases, with 11 bases between them. DNA of the CDR3: TGTGCCAGCAGTTACCTGGCTTCAGGCTATGGCTACACCTTC. This encodes CASSYLASGYGYTF.

The rearrangement uses TRBV6-2 or TRBV6-3 and TRBJ2-1, with TRBD1 as a possible D gene (6 bases). V lost 0 bases to trimming and J lost 3 bases, with 30 bases between them. Germline CDR1 and CDR2: MNHEY and SVGEGT. The CDR3 runs 22 residues. The CDR3 reads CASSYSVVITGSRGNIYNEQFF. CDR3 DNA: TGTGCCAGCAGTTACTCGGTGGTGATAACAGGGAGCAGGGGCAATATCTACAATGAGCAGTTCTTC.

The V and J genes are TRBV12-3 or TRBV12-4 and TRBJ2-3; D perhaps matches TRBD2 (5 bases). CDR3 length equals 14 residues. The V gene lost 3 bases and the J gene lost 4 bases, with 11 bases spanning the gap. The DNA of the CDR3 is TGTGCCAGCAGTTTGCCCGGAGGCCCAGATACGCAGTATTTT. Its protein is CASSLPGGPDTQYF.

This clonotype has just one count. The germline gene is not matched at one end of the junction; a read error may be the cause. The chain couples TRBV7-7 to TRBJ1-4, with 9 positions matching TRBD1. The CDR3 is made up of 13 amino acids. Germline V gene sequence: CDR1 SSHAT, CDR2 FNYEAQ (reference sequence). CDR3 amino acids: CASSTDRGEKLFF. In DNA, the CDR3 is TGTGCTAGCAGCACGGACAGGGGCGAAAAACTGTTTTTT.

The chain is built from TRBV6-5 and TRBJ1-3; unclear D gene. Looked up from germline, CDR1 is MNHEY and CDR2 is SVGAGI. V lost 4 bases to trimming and J lost 0 bases, with 16 bases between them. The CDR3 spans 17 residues. The CDR3 spells CASSSPPTDVSGNTIYF. The CDR3, as DNA: TGTGCCAGCAGTTCCCCCCCCACGGATGTCTCTGGAAACACCATATATTTT.

There are a few counts of this clonotype. CDR3 protein: CASRDGLGEQYF. The DNA for the CDR3 is TGCGCCAGCAGGGACGGTTTAGGCGAGCAGTACTTC. The chain combines TRBV5-1 with TRBJ2-7, with no clear D. The V end lost 5 bases, the J end lost 6 bases, and 12 bases lay between the germline ends. CDR3 length equals 12 residues. The germline gives CDR1 SGHRS, CDR2 YFSETQ.

This clonotype has only a few counts. V gene TRBV20-1 combines with J gene TRBJ1-2; possible D gene TRBD1, 6 bases. The CDR3 length is 11 residues. Germline loops: CDR1 DFQATT, CDR2 SNEGSKA (reference sequence). Trimming left V 6 bases short and J 6 bases short, with 11 bases between. CDR3 DNA: TGCAGTGCGGCCGAGGGGGATGGCTACACCTTC. Protein product: CSAAEGDGYTF.

This clonotype occurred once. The J gene is TRBJ1-3, the V gene TRBV12-3 or TRBV12-4, with D perhaps TRBD1 (5 bases). V was shortened by 2 bases and J by 3 bases, with 8 bases between the two germline ends. The CDR3 is made up of 14 amino acids. The CDR3 sequence: CASSLSGHGNTIYF. The CDR3 nucleotides are TGTGCCAGCAGTTTATCGGGGCATGGAAACACCATATATTTT.

The table lists this clonotype with a few counts. The V and J genes are TRBV20-1 and TRBJ2-1; D gene uncertain. V lost 3 bases to trimming and J lost 9 bases, with 12 bases between them. This CDR3 is built from 12 residues. Germline assignment: CDR1 DFQATT and CDR2 SNEGSKA (reference sequence). The DNA of the CDR3 is TGCAGTGCTAGTGGTGGGGTTGGTGAGCAGTTCTTC. Residues: CSASGGVGEQFF.

This clonotype appeared a few times. The gene calls are TRBV6-1 and TRBJ1-6; the D gene is possibly TRBD1 (5 bases). This CDR3 contains 15 residues. Germline values: CDR1 MNHNS, CDR2 SASEGT. V was clipped by 5 bases and J by 7 bases, with 15 bases between them. The CDR3 coding sequence is TGTGCCAGCAGTAATTCAGGGATTTGGAATTCACCCCTCCACTTT. Its translation: CASSNSGIWNSPLHF.

CDR3 nucleotides: TGTGCCAGCAGCGGGGGGCTTCGGGTCGGAGGTGAGCAGTACTTC. This encodes CASSGGLRVGGEQYF. V is TRBV7-9 and J is TRBJ2-7; D tentatively fits TRBD1 or TRBD2 (6 bases each). Trimming removed 5 bases from V and 7 bases from J, with 21 bases in between. CDR1 and CDR2 from the germline V gene are SEHNR and FQNEAQ (reference sequence). The CDR3 is 15 residues long.

Regarding this clonotype: In this CDR3 the conserved last residue, phenylalanine or tryptophan, is missing, so a read error is likely. V usage is TRBV6-1 and J usage is TRBJ1-2; D gene ambiguous. This CDR3 has 13 residues. The V and J ends lost 7 bases and 1 base respectively, with 10 bases between them. Germline V gene sequence: CDR1 MNHNS, CDR2 SASEGT. The CDR3 here is CASKGLVNYGYTL. As DNA, the CDR3 is TGTGCCAGCAAAGGCCTGGTTAACTATGGCTACACCCTC.

This clonotype was seen only a few times. The chain has TRBV20-1 and TRBJ2-7, with D perhaps TRBD2 (6 bases). Trimming stripped 1 base from V and 3 bases from J, with 16 bases between. CDR1 is DFQATT and CDR2 is SNEGSKA in the germline V gene (reference sequence). The CDR3 spans 15 residues. In DNA form, the CDR3 reads TGCAGTGCTAGAGGGCCCGCATTGCGGGGCTACGAGCAGTACTTC. Protein: CSARGPALRGYEQYF.

This clonotype was observed a few times. V is TRBV6-1 and J is TRBJ1-5; weak D call: TRBD1 (5 bases). Germline V lookup: CDR1 MNHNS, CDR2 SASEGT. The CDR3 covers 16 residues. The ends were cut back, 6 bases at V and 0 bases at J, with 15 bases in the middle. The DNA for the CDR3 is TGTGCCAGCAGCCGCAGGGCGGGATATAGCAATCAGCCCCAGCATTTT. Its protein is CASSRRAGYSNQPQHF.

The J gene is TRBJ1-1, the V gene TRBV7-2; D gene uncertain. Trimming took off 9 bases at V and 0 bases at J, with 11 bases between the two ends. The CDR3 covers 13 residues. Germline V gene sequence: CDR1 SGHTA, CDR2 FQGNSA. CDR3 coding DNA: TGTGCCAGTCAATTATCTATGAACACTGAAGCTTTCTTT. As protein: CASQLSMNTEAFF.

V usage is TRBV19 and J usage is TRBJ2-5, with D perhaps matching TRBD2 (5 bases). This CDR3 contains 13 residues. Germline CDR1 and CDR2: LNHDA and SQIVND (reference sequence). Trimming took off 3 bases at V and 3 bases at J, with 8 bases between the two ends. The CDR3 here is CASSIKREETQYF. The DNA of the CDR3 is TGTGCCAGTAGTATTAAGAGGGAAGAGACCCAGTACTTC.